The 15 T cell receptor beta chains in this list originate from one sample, sequenced in a study of cytomegalovirus exposure and HLA in healthy donors. Primers for the PCR totalled 60 Vbeta and 13 Jbeta. The assay was immunoSEQ multiplex PCR, and TCRdb's table has in-frame clones only and misses some. This sample has fewer than 150,000 clones, with over 70% found just once. Sequencing was performed on PBMCs. The source of these receptors is a man between 40 and 49 years old in good health and CMV-seropositive.

V and J are TRBV7-9 and TRBJ2-5; 7 bases are a match to TRBD2. V gave up 5 bases and J gave up 4 bases; unmatched junction bases: 4. Germline V gene lookup returns CDR1 SEHNR and CDR2 FQNEAQ (reference sequence). The CDR3 is 13 amino acids. The CDR3 reads CASSLPGGETQYF. The CDR3 DNA follows: TGTGCCAGCAGCCTTCCGGGGGGAGAGACCCAGTACTTC.

This clone was seen a single time. DNA for the CDR3: TGCGCCAGCAGTGAGTCGGACAGGGTGCCAAGCTCCTACAATGAGCAGTTCTTC. This sequence encodes CASSESDRVPSSYNEQFF. The chain has TRBV10-1 and TRBJ2-1; 8 nucleotides align to TRBD1. V trimming: 0 bases; J trimming: 0 bases; junction bases outside the gene matches: 7. The CDR3 has 18 amino acids. Per germline, CDR1 WNHNN and CDR2 SYGVQD (reference sequence).

The sample holds a few counts of this clone. This rearrangement joins TRBV7-8 to TRBJ1-4; 10 bases agree with TRBD1. Germline CDR1 reads SGHVS; CDR2 reads FQNEAQ. After removal of 5 bases from V and 0 bases from J, the junction contained 9 bases not matched to a gene. CDR3 length equals 18 residues. The CDR3 sequence is CASSRRTGGSATNEKLFF. The DNA for the CDR3 is TGTGCCAGCAGCCGTAGGACAGGGGGGAGTGCAACTAATGAAAAACTGTTTTTT. The entire variable domain, with the rest obtained from reference TRBV7-8 and TRBJ1-4, is as follows: GAGVSQSPRYKVAKRGQDVALRCDPISGHVSLFWYQQALGQGPEFLTYFQNEAQLDKSGLPSDRFFAERPEGSVSTLKIQRTQQEDSAVYLCASSRRTGGSATNEKLFFGSGTQLSVL.

The chain employs TRBV5-1 and TRBJ2-5; 9 nucleotides align to TRBD2. Judging by the DNA end, TRBJ2-7 fits better; the J call may be wrong. This CDR3 is built from 15 residues. From germline, CDR1 is SGHRS and CDR2 YFSETQ. CDR3 loop: CASSLGGGRAYEQYF. CDR3 nucleotide sequence: TGCGCCAGCAGCTTGGGGGGCGGGAGGGCCTACGAGCAGTACTTC.

The chain combines TRBV19 with TRBJ2-5; the match to TRBD2 covers 11 bases. Germline V CDR1 and CDR2: LNHDA, SQIVND (reference sequence). V was pared by 3 bases and J by 5 bases, with 2 bases of the junction left unmatched. This CDR3 spans 14 amino acids. Here the CDR3 DNA reads TGTGCCAGTAGTATTTCTAGCGGGAGGGAGACCCAGTACTTC. Encoded protein: CASSISSGRETQYF.

The rearrangement uses TRBV27 and TRBJ2-2, with 13 bases fitting TRBD2. V gave up 8 bases and J gave up 7 bases; unmatched junction bases: 7. There are 15 residues in the CDR3. CDR1 MNHEY and CDR2 SMNVEV come from the germline V gene (reference sequence). Here the CDR3 DNA reads TGTGCCAGCTCCGGACTAGCGGGAGTGTTCGGGGAGCTGTTTTTT. It is translated as CASSGLAGVFGELFF.

The chain is built from TRBV6-5 and TRBJ1-5, with 9 nucleotides matching TRBD1. CDR3 length: 15 residues. The germline V gene has CDR1 MNHEY and CDR2 SVGAGI. Trimming at V came to 6 bases and at J to 3 bases, leaving 6 bases not matched to a gene. The chain's CDR3 is CASRGGQGTNQPQHF. The DNA for the CDR3 is TGTGCCAGCAGGGGCGGACAGGGGACCAATCAGCCCCAGCATTTT.

The chain joins TRBV27 to TRBJ2-7; weak D call: TRBD1 (6 bases). Germline loops: CDR1 MNHEY, CDR2 SMNVEV (reference sequence). The CDR3 loop spans 19 amino acids. V lost 3 bases and J lost 0, with 24 bases in between. CDR3 nucleotide sequence: TGTGCCAGCAGTTTGCTAAAACCGGGACACGGGGTTTTCTCCTACGAGCAGTACTTC. It translates to CASSLLKPGHGVFSYEQYF.

V usage is TRBV6-5 and J usage is TRBJ1-6; D is perhaps TRBD1 (6 bases). Germline V lookup: CDR1 MNHEY, CDR2 SVGAGI. Between the trimmed V and J ends, which lost 6 bases and 7 bases, there was a span of 10 bases. This CDR3 spans 13 amino acids. In nucleotides, the CDR3 is TGTGCCAGCAGGCGACAGGAGAATTCACCCCTCCACTTT. Protein sequence: CASRRQENSPLHF.

V gene TRBV7-9 combines with J gene TRBJ2-5; D gene unclear. CDR3 length: 14 residues. CDR1 and CDR2 from the germline V gene are SEHNR and FQNEAQ (reference sequence). The V gene lost 7 bases and the J gene lost 5 bases, with 17 bases spanning the gap. CDR3 sequence: CASTKDQMEETQYF. CDR3 sequence (DNA): TGTGCCAGCACTAAAGACCAGATGGAGGAGACCCAGTACTTC.

Here the CDR3 DNA reads TGTGCCAGCAGTTACCGCGCAACTAACACAGATACGCAGTATTTT. Translated, it gives CASSYRATNTDTQYF. The chain has TRBV6-5 and TRBJ2-3, with no clear D. This CDR3 contains 15 residues. V lost 2 bases and J 2 bases, leaving 11 bases between the germline ends. The germline CDR1 and CDR2 sequences are MNHEY and SVGAGI.

This chain links TRBV18 with TRBJ1-1, with D hard to call. Deletions cut 2 bases from V and 1 base from J, with 8 bases between. Germline CDR1 and CDR2: KGHSH and LQKENI. The CDR3 runs to 14 residues. The CDR3 reads CASSPYGENTEAFF. CDR3 sequence (DNA): TGTGCCAGCTCACCATATGGAGAGAACACTGAAGCTTTCTTT. Filled out from reference TRBV18 and TRBJ1-1, the complete variable domain reads NAGVMQNPRHLVRRRGQEARLRCSPMKGHSHVYWYRQLPEEGLKFMVYLQKENIIDESGMPKERFSAEFPKEGPSILRIQQVVRGDSAAYFCASSPYGENTEAFFGQGTRLTVV.

The chain recombines TRBV7-2 with TRBJ2-7, with 7 bases matching TRBD1. V was clipped by 5 bases and J by 7 bases; unmatched bases: 8. Germline V gene lookup returns CDR1 SGHTA and CDR2 FQGNSA. The CDR3 runs 13 residues. The CDR3 coding sequence is TGTGCCAGCAGCCTTGACAGGGCGAGGGAGCAGTACTTC. Residues: CASSLDRAREQYF.

This chain links TRBV29-1 with TRBJ2-3; 7 nucleotides agree with TRBD1. CDR1 and CDR2 from the germline V gene are SQVTM and ANQGSEA. V was pared by 5 bases and J by 1 base, with 6 bases of the junction left unmatched. The CDR3 length is 14 residues. The DNA of the CDR3 is TGCAGCGTTACCGACAGGGTCCGCACAGATACGCAGTATTTT. Protein: CSVTDRVRTDTQYF.

The sample holds many counts of this clone. The V and J genes are TRBV10-2 and TRBJ1-5; a possible D gene is TRBD1 (6 bases). CDR3 length equals 15 residues. Germline assignment: CDR1 WSHSY and CDR2 SAAADI. V lost 5 bases, J lost 5 bases, and 16 bases lay in between. The CDR3 loop reads CASSLSGVRDQPQHF. CDR3 coding DNA: TGCGCCAGCAGTTTATCAGGGGTCAGGGATCAGCCCCAGCATTTT.